Listed here are 32 T cell receptor beta chains from one sample, sequenced in a study of blood T cell repertoires in COVID-19. Measured with immunoSEQ multiplex PCR; TCRdb has only the in-frame clones, and not every one. The profile covers roughly 350,000 clones, with about 85% appearing a single time and roughly 3.4% taken by the ten largest. Sequenced sample: peripheral blood. The receptors originated from a woman aged 18-35 years with acute or convalescent COVID-19.

This sequence joins TRBV19 and TRBJ1-2; 9 bases line up with TRBD1. This CDR3 has 14 residues. J lost 8 bases, V lost 7 bases, and 11 bases had no gene match. The germline CDR1 and CDR2 sequences are LNHDA and SQIVND (reference sequence). Here the CDR3 reads CASTQVGTGHGYTF. CDR3 nucleotides: TGTGCCAGTACCCAAGTTGGGACAGGGCACGGCTACACCTTC.

The CDR3 region is CASRETGANEQFF. The DNA of the CDR3 is TGTGCCAGCAGAGAGACTGGAGCCAATGAGCAGTTCTTC. The chain couples TRBV6-5 to TRBJ2-1; D not certain. V was clipped by 6 bases and J by 6 bases, with 12 bases between them. The CDR3 runs to 13 residues. Germline-derived CDR1 and CDR2 are MNHEY and SVGAGI.

CDR3 coding DNA: TGTGCCAGCGCGTCGTTGGAGGGGCGAACTGAAGCTTTCTTT. Its translation is CASASLEGRTEAFF. This chain joins TRBV6-5 and TRBJ1-1; D possibly corresponds to TRBD1 (5 bases). V lost 8 bases and J 5 bases, leaving 18 bases between the germline ends. The germline CDR1 and CDR2 sequences are MNHEY and SVGAGI. This CDR3 has 14 residues.

The V call is TRBV7-8, the J call TRBJ1-1; D is unresolved. CDR3 size: 14 residues. Looked up from germline, CDR1 is SGHVS and CDR2 is FQNEAQ. Trimming left V 3 bases short and J 1 base short, with 9 bases between. In nucleotides, the CDR3 is TGTGCCAGCAGCTTTCTAGGTGGGAACACTGAAGCTTTCTTT. It is translated as CASSFLGGNTEAFF.

The V gene is TRBV7-2, the J gene TRBJ1-2; TRBD1 matches at 9 bases. CDR3 length: 13 residues. Unmatched junction bases numbered 0, after V lost 3 bases and J lost 4 bases. Germline V gene sequence: CDR1 SGHTA, CDR2 FQGNSA. The CDR3 region has the DNA TGTGCCAGCAGCTTGGGACAGGGCTATGGCTACACCTTC. This codes for CASSLGQGYGYTF.

As regards this clone: Distinct nucleotide sequences in the sample also encode this CDR3. The chain couples TRBV27 to TRBJ2-7; D gene uncertain. The V gene lost 0 bases and the J gene lost 1 base, with 4 bases spanning the gap. The CDR3 length is 13 residues. Germline CDR1 MNHEY, CDR2 SMNVEV (reference sequence). In nucleotides, the CDR3 is TGTGCCAGCAGTTTATCCGGGTCCTACGAGCAGTACTTC. This sequence encodes CASSLSGSYEQYF.

J is TRBJ2-3 and V is TRBV5-1, with D possibly being TRBD2 (6 bases). Germline CDR1 reads SGHRS; CDR2 reads YFSETQ. The germline V and J ends were trimmed by 2 bases and 1 base, with 11 bases remaining between them. CDR3 length equals 15 residues. For the CDR3, the DNA is TGCGCCAGCAGCTTTGGGGGGAGAGGCACAGATACGCAGTATTTT. Its translation is CASSFGGRGTDTQYF.

The gene calls are TRBV10-3 and TRBJ2-1, with 9 bases matching TRBD1. This CDR3 has 18 amino acids. V lost 2 bases, J lost 5 bases, and 13 bases stayed unmatched. The germline gives CDR1 ENHRY, CDR2 SYGVKD. Here the CDR3 DNA reads TGTGCCATCAGTGAGCTAAACTTTGGACAGGGGAGGGACAATGAGCAGTTCTTC. This sequence encodes CAISELNFGQGRDNEQFF.

J is TRBJ2-3 and V is TRBV20-1; D call uncertain. V shed 3 bases and J shed 1 base, with 5 bases lying between them. The CDR3 runs 12 residues. CDR1 DFQATT and CDR2 SNEGSKA come from the germline V gene (reference sequence). This chain's CDR3 is CSASFGTDTQYF. The DNA of the CDR3 is TGCAGTGCTAGTTTCGGCACAGATACGCAGTATTTT.

The rearrangement joins TRBV5-1 to TRBJ1-1, with 8 nucleotides matching TRBD1. This CDR3 region has 13 residues. Per the germline V gene, CDR1 is SGHRS and CDR2 is YFSETQ. J lost 1 base, V lost 4 bases, and 0 bases had no gene match. The CDR3 here is CASSQGANTEAFF. The CDR3 DNA sequence: TGCGCCAGCAGCCAGGGGGCGAACACTGAAGCTTTCTTT.

The rearrangement uses TRBV2 and TRBJ2-5; tentative D call: TRBD1 (5 bases). Trimming stripped 5 bases from V and 5 bases from J, with 9 bases between. The CDR3 sequence is 12 residues long. Per the germline V gene, CDR1 is SNHLY and CDR2 is FYNNEI. This chain's CDR3 is CASSPGLETQYF. CDR3 nucleotides: TGTGCCAGCAGTCCAGGGCTGGAGACCCAGTACTTC.

V usage is TRBV5-5 and J usage is TRBJ1-6, with no clear D. CDR3 length equals 13 residues. Germline CDR1 SGHKS, CDR2 YYEKEE (reference sequence). Trimming pared 2 bases from V and 7 bases from J, leaving 7 bases between. The CDR3 coding sequence is TGTGCCAGCAGCTTTGGAGCAAATTCACCCCTCCACTTT. Protein product: CASSFGANSPLHF. The full variable domain, rest sourced from reference TRBV5-5 and TRBJ1-6, is DAGVTQSPTHLIKTRGQQVTLRCSPISGHKSVSWYQQVLGQGPQFIFQYYEKEERGRGNFPDRFSARQFPNYSSELNVNALLLGDSALYLCASSFGANSPLHFGNGTRLTVT.

The chain joins TRBV27 to TRBJ2-1, with 8 bases matching TRBD2. The CDR3 totals 15 residues. Germline CDR1 is MNHEY and CDR2 is SMNVEV (reference sequence). V trimming: 5 bases; J trimming: 9 bases; junction bases outside the gene matches: 12. This chain's CDR3 is CASSPSRGLVTEQFF. Written as DNA, the CDR3 is TGTGCCAGCAGTCCGTCCCGGGGACTAGTAACTGAGCAGTTCTTC.

The CDR3, as DNA: TGTGCCAGCAGCTTTTCCCCCGAAGAGACCCAGTACTTC. Amino acid sequence: CASSFSPEETQYF. The chain has TRBV11-1 and TRBJ2-5; D not certain. The CDR3 is 13 residues long. Germline CDR1 reads SGHAT; CDR2 reads FQDESV (reference sequence). Trimming took 3 bases from V and 3 from J, leaving 8 bases between them. Variable domain in full (rest from reference TRBV11-1 and TRBJ2-5): EAEVAQSPRYKITEKSQAVAFWCDPISGHATLYWYRQILGQGPELLVQFQDESVVDDSQLPKDRFSAERLKGVDSTLKIQPAELGDSAMYLCASSFSPEETQYFGPGTRLLVL.

CDR3 amino acids: CASSDPGGRGNEQFF. The CDR3 DNA reads TGCGCCAGCAGTGACCCAGGGGGGCGCGGGAATGAGCAGTTCTTC. V gene TRBV10-2 combines with J gene TRBJ2-1; maybe TRBD1 (7 bases). V gave up 3 bases and J gave up 7 bases, with 16 bases separating them. The length of the CDR3 is 15 residues. From germline, CDR1 is WSHSY and CDR2 SAAADI.

This clone appeared once. The chain uses TRBV19 and TRBJ2-3, with TRBD1 identical over 7 bases. Germline CDR1 reads LNHDA; CDR2 reads SQIVND (reference sequence). J gave up 2 bases and V 3 bases, and 5 bases lay outside the gene matches. The CDR3 runs 15 residues. For the CDR3, the DNA is TGTGCCAGTAGTATTCGGGACAGAAACACAGATACGCAGTATTTT. It translates to CASSIRDRNTDTQYF.

V usage is TRBV24-1 and J usage is TRBJ2-3, with D tentatively TRBD2 (5 bases). V shed 0 bases and J shed 4 bases, with 13 bases lying between them. Looked up from germline, CDR1 is KGHDR and CDR2 is SFDVKD. This CDR3 is built from 16 residues. This CDR3 is CATSDLPGKGADTQYF. The CDR3 nucleotides read TGTGCCACCAGTGATTTGCCGGGGAAGGGTGCAGATACGCAGTATTTT.

The gene calls are TRBV28 and TRBJ1-1, with a possible D match to TRBD1 (6 bases). Germline CDR1 is MDHEN and CDR2 is SYDVKM. The CDR3 length is 14 residues. Trimming took off 4 bases at V and 0 bases at J, with 9 bases between the two ends. For the CDR3, the DNA is TGTGCCAGCAGTTCACAGGGAATGAACACTGAAGCTTTCTTT. Its protein product is CASSSQGMNTEAFF.

V is TRBV4-1 and J is TRBJ1-1, with D unresolved. The germline CDR1 and CDR2 sequences are MGHRA and YSYEKL. The length of the CDR3 is 15 residues. V was trimmed by 2 bases and J by 8 bases, leaving 18 bases between them. CDR3 amino acids: CASSQPSAHSGEAFF. CDR3 in DNA: TGCGCCAGCAGCCAACCTTCAGCGCACTCGGGGGAAGCTTTCTTT.

The V call is TRBV10-1, the J call TRBJ2-7; 7 bases map to TRBD1. The CDR3 contains 15 residues. The V and J ends lost 5 bases and 0 bases, in that order; junction bases with no gene match: 7. The V gene's germline CDR1 is WNHNN and CDR2 SYGVQD (reference sequence). The CDR3 DNA is TGCGCCAGCAGTTCGGACAGGATGAGCTCCTACGAGCAGTACTTC. It codes for CASSSDRMSSYEQYF.

CDR3 region: CASSLDRSSGRHNEQFF. The DNA for the CDR3 is TGTGCCAGCAGCTTAGACCGGTCTAGCGGGAGGCACAATGAGCAGTTCTTC. V usage is TRBV7-9 and J usage is TRBJ2-1; 11 bases map to TRBD2. V lost 1 base to trimming and J lost 5 bases; unmatched junction nucleotides: 7. The CDR3 covers 17 residues. In germline, CDR1 is SEHNR, CDR2 FQNEAQ (reference sequence).

The chain combines TRBV12-3 or TRBV12-4 with TRBJ2-7; TRBD2 matches at 10 bases. The V segment lost 7 bases and the J segment 6 bases; nucleotides outside the gene matches: 3. The CDR3 is 12 amino acids. Here the CDR3 DNA reads TGTGCCAGCAAAGCTAGCGGGAGCGAGCAGTACTTC. Protein: CASKASGSEQYF.

The chain employs TRBV30 and TRBJ2-1; D possibly corresponds to TRBD1 (5 bases). CDR3 length equals 14 residues. Trimming cost V 0 bases and J 4 bases, with 10 bases left between them. Germline CDR1 and CDR2: GTSNPN and SVGIG (reference sequence). The CDR3: CAWSVGALYNEQFF. The CDR3 DNA is TGTGCCTGGAGTGTAGGGGCACTTTACAATGAGCAGTTCTTC.

This clone was picked up one time. It is likely a read error: a sequence one base away is far more abundant. V gene TRBV4-1 combines with J gene TRBJ2-7; 8 bases map to TRBD2. Germline CDR1 is MGHRA and CDR2 is YSYEKL. The CDR3 runs 13 residues. CDR3 sequence (DNA): TGCGCCCGCAGCCGAGGCGGGGGGTTGGAGCAGTACTTC. It is translated as CARSRGGGLEQYF.

This sequence joins TRBV4-2 and TRBJ2-7, with D possibly TRBD2 on 5 matching bases. This CDR3 contains 15 residues. The V gene lost 2 bases and the J gene lost 0 bases, with 11 bases spanning the gap. Germline V CDR1 and CDR2: LGHNA, YNFKEQ. CDR3 loop: CASSQSSPSSYEQYF. The CDR3 region has the DNA TGTGCCAGCAGCCAATCTAGCCCCTCCTCCTACGAGCAGTACTTC.

This chain uses TRBV2 with TRBJ2-3; 12 bases fit TRBD2. The CDR3 has 16 residues. Germline loops: CDR1 SNHLY, CDR2 FYNNEI. Trimming took 6 bases from V and 4 from J; bases not matched to a gene: 8. CDR3 region: CASSALLAGGSDTQYF. For the CDR3, the DNA is TGTGCCAGCAGCGCGCTTCTAGCGGGAGGGTCAGATACGCAGTATTTT.

The rearrangement links TRBV9 to TRBJ1-5, with D maybe TRBD1 (5 bases). Trimming left V 3 bases short and J 5 bases short, with 12 bases between. CDR1 is SGDLS and CDR2 is YYNGEE in the germline V gene. The CDR3 covers 14 residues. This CDR3 is CASSGTGLHQPQHF. DNA for the CDR3: TGTGCCAGCAGCGGAACAGGTCTCCATCAGCCCCAGCATTTT.

The chain links TRBV27 to TRBJ2-7, with 11 bases fitting TRBD2. The CDR3 has 18 amino acids. J lost 0 bases, V lost 4 bases, and 11 bases had no gene match. CDR1 and CDR2 from the germline V gene are MNHEY and SMNVEV (reference sequence). CDR3 sequence (DNA): TGTGCCAGCAGTTCCCTACTAGCGGGAGTCCTTTACTCCTACGAGCAGTACTTC. This translates into CASSSLLAGVLYSYEQYF.

Only a few counts were recorded for this clone. The sample holds other DNA sequences that translate to the same CDR3. The CDR3 DNA reads TGTGCCAGCAGTTTGGGACAGAACACTGAAGCTTTCTTT. Translation: CASSLGQNTEAFF. This sequence joins TRBV12-3 or TRBV12-4 and TRBJ1-1; a weak D match, TRBD1 (6 bases). V lost 3 bases and J lost 1, with 6 bases in between. The CDR3 has 13 amino acids.

This clone was counted only a few times. The chain uses TRBV30 and TRBJ1-2; no firm D call. The CDR3 spans 11 residues. V was pared by 8 bases and J by 2 bases, with 9 bases between. Per germline, CDR1 GTSNPN and CDR2 SVGIG (reference sequence). CDR3 sequence reads: CAGEKNYGYTF. For the CDR3, the DNA is TGTGCCGGAGAAAAAAACTATGGCTACACCTTC.

The chain employs TRBV30 and TRBJ1-2; D gene ambiguous. Germline CDR1 is GTSNPN and CDR2 is SVGIG (reference sequence). CDR3 length: 12 amino acids. Trimming shortened V by 3 bases and J by 4 bases, and 9 bases separated the two germline ends. CDR3 loop: CAWSHPTYGYTF. The CDR3 bases are TGTGCCTGGAGCCACCCTACCTATGGCTACACCTTC.

The chain links TRBV5-5 to TRBJ2-7; 11 bases line up with TRBD2. The germline V gene encodes CDR1 SGHKS and CDR2 YYEKEE (reference sequence). Trimming removed 3 bases from V and 2 bases from J; junction bases left unmatched: 13. CDR3 length: 18 amino acids. The CDR3: CASSYLRLAGGTPYEQYF. CDR3 bases: TGTGCCAGCAGCTACTTAAGGCTAGCGGGAGGAACCCCCTACGAGCAGTACTTC.